This is a list of T cell receptor beta chains from one sample in a study of CD8 T cell repertoires and HIV-1 epitope variants. The table came from immunoSEQ multiplex PCR; TCRdb's copy has only in-frame clones and leaves some out. The repertoire holds tens of thousands of clones, with almost 75% as singletons. The sample taken for sequencing was uncultured baseline CD8+ T cells from peripheral blood mononuclear cells (PBMCs). The receptors derive from a male donor with HIV. CDR3s include the opening cysteine and the closing phenylalanine or tryptophan. A D gene is named only where the DNA matches it firmly. A clone size is listed for some rows: how often the clone was seen (once, few, many), or a class if it is expanded.

j_gene | len | d_gene | v_gene | abundance | CDR3aa | CDR3nt
TRBJ2-7 | 15 | TRBD2 | TRBV28 | . | CASSLTSGSSYEQYF | TGTGCCAGCAGTCTGACTAGCGGGAGCTCCTACGAGCAGTACTTC
TRBJ2-3 | 16 | . | TRBV5-6 | . | CASSLIPSRRQDTQYF | TGTGCCAGCAGCTTGATACCCAGCCGAAGGCAGGATACGCAGTATTTT
TRBJ1-6 | 15 | . | TRBV7-2 | once | CASSLGNGVFSPLHF | TGTGCCAGCAGCTTAGGTAACGGGGTGTTTTCACCCCTCCACTTT
TRBJ2-4 | 16 | . | TRBV5-1 | . | CASSFIGAGKQNIQYF | TGCGCCAGCAGCTTTATTGGGGCGGGGAAACAAAACATTCAGTACTTC
TRBJ2-1 | 15 | . | TRBV13 | once | CASSSTESSYNEQFF | TGTGCCAGCAGCTCCACTGAGAGCTCCTACAATGAGCAGTTCTTC
TRBJ1-2 | 17 | . | TRBV7-9 | once | CASSLEVMRQVFYGYTF | TGTGCCAGCAGCTTAGAGGTTATGCGACAGGTTTTCTATGGCTACACCTTC
TRBJ1-6 | 17 | . | TRBV4-1 | . | CASSQVDLGLRSPPLHF | TGCGCCAGCAGCCAAGTCGATTTAGGACTGAGGTCTCCACCCCTCCACTTT
TRBJ1-2 | 14 | . | TRBV28 | . | CASSLGLGGYGYTF | TGTGCCAGCAGTTTGGGTTTGGGAGGGTATGGCTACACCTTC
TRBJ2-5 | 15 | TRBD1 | TRBV6-1 | . | CASSETGTGEETQYF | TGTGCCAGCAGTGAGACAGGGACAGGGGAAGAGACCCAGTACTTC
TRBJ2-3 | 12 | . | TRBV29-1 | . | CSVATVTDTQYF | TGCAGCGTTGCGACAGTCACAGATACGCAGTATTTT
TRBJ1-2 | 15 | . | TRBV19 | . | CASRGHREANYGYTF | TGTGCCAGTAGAGGGCACAGGGAAGCTAACTATGGCTACACCTTC
TRBJ1-2 | 14 | TRBD1 | TRBV28 | . | CASSPGQGLRGYTF | TGTGCCAGCAGCCCGGGACAGGGTCTTCGTGGCTACACCTTC
TRBJ2-6 | 18 | . | TRBV7-9 | . | CASSFGAYRSSGANVLTF | TGTGCCAGCAGCTTTGGTGCATACCGAAGCTCTGGGGCCAACGTCCTGACTTTC
TRBJ2-7 | 14 | TRBD1 | TRBV5-1 | few | CASAAGQGAYEQYF | TGCGCCAGCGCAGCCGGACAGGGGGCATACGAGCAGTACTTC
TRBJ1-2 | 14 | . | TRBV4-3 | . | CASSQDLVWRGYTF | TGCGCCAGCAGCCAAGATCTAGTGTGGAGGGGCTACACCTTC
TRBJ1-1 | 17 | . | TRBV7-9 | once | CASSLGARPRRNTEAFF | TGTGCCAGCAGCTTGGGAGCAAGACCCCGAAGGAACACTGAAGCTTTCTTT
TRBJ2-2 | 15 | . | TRBV28 | . | CASSLTRGGSGELFF | TGTGCCAGCAGTTTAACCCGGGGTGGGTCCGGGGAGCTGTTTTTT
TRBJ2-1 | 18 | . | TRBV15 | . | CATSREKSLGRRDNEQFF | TGTGCCACCAGCAGAGAAAAATCGTTAGGGAGACGGGACAATGAGCAGTTCTTC
TRBJ2-1 | 13 | TRBD2 | TRBV7-6 | few | CASSPLGGGEQFF | TGTGCCAGCAGCCCCCTCGGGGGGGGTGAGCAGTTCTTC
TRBJ2-7 | 14 | TRBD2 | TRBV6-1 | . | CASYSGTRFQEQYF | TGTGCCAGCTATTCCGGGACTAGATTTCAGGAGCAGTACTTC
TRBJ2-2 | 17 | . | TRBV19 | . | CASPPPGGTANTGELFF | TGTGCCAGCCCACCCCCGGGCGGGACAGCGAACACCGGGGAGCTGTTTTTT
TRBJ2-7 | 13 | TRBD2 | TRBV27 | . | CASSRGTSGKQYF | TGTGCCAGCAGTAGGGGGACTAGCGGGAAGCAGTACTTC
TRBJ1-5 | 15 | TRBD1 | TRBV6-5 | . | CASRRQGAGNQPQHF | TGTGCCAGCCGACGACAGGGGGCCGGCAATCAGCCCCAGCATTTT
TRBJ1-6 | 18 | TRBD1 | TRBV27 | once | CASSLSGTALPYNSPLHF | TGTGCCAGCAGTCTTTCCGGGACAGCCCTACCCTATAATTCACCCCTCCACTTT
TRBJ1-2 | 13 | . | TRBV29-1 | many | CSVEMGPNYGYTF | TGCAGCGTTGAAATGGGACCTAACTATGGCTACACCTTC
TRBJ1-5 | 14 | TRBD1 | TRBV19 | . | CASSNQGVGQPQHF | TGTGCCAGTAGTAACCAGGGGGTAGGGCAGCCCCAGCATTTT
TRBJ2-3 | 15 | . | TRBV27 | once | CASRRASRGTDTQYF | TGTGCCAGCAGGCGGGCTTCGAGGGGGACAGATACGCAGTATTTT
TRBJ2-3 | 15 | . | TRBV5-4 | . | CASSLFLGLVDTQYF | TGTGCCAGCAGCTTGTTTCTGGGACTTGTAGATACGCAGTATTTT
TRBJ1-6 | 13 | . | TRBV19 | few | CASSINPREPLHF | TGTGCCAGTAGTATAAATCCGAGAGAGCCCCTCCACTTT
TRBJ1-1 | 17 | . | TRBV28 | few | CASSLSRGLRGNTEAFF | TGTGCCAGCAGTTTATCGCGGGGGCTGAGAGGGAACACTGAAGCTTTCTTT
TRBJ2-5 | 13 | TRBD2 | TRBV7-9 | many | CASSWEGQETQYF | TGTGCCAGCAGCTGGGAGGGCCAAGAGACCCAGTACTTC
TRBJ2-7 | 13 | . | TRBV11-1 | . | CASSFYGSYEQYF | TGTGCCAGCAGCTTTTACGGGTCCTACGAGCAGTACTTC
TRBJ2-7 | 14 | TRBD1 | TRBV9 | . | CASSVSTGSYEQYF | TGTGCCAGCAGCGTTTCGACAGGGTCCTACGAGCAGTACTTC
TRBJ2-7 | 12 | . | TRBV19 | . | CASSRDVREQYF | TGTGCCAGTAGTCGTGACGTCCGCGAGCAGTACTTC
TRBJ2-3 | 15 | . | TRBV2 | . | CASTEVQTSTDTQYF | TGTGCCAGCACTGAGGTGCAAACGAGCACAGATACGCAGTATTTT
TRBJ2-1 | 14 | . | TRBV5-1 | . | CASSGVSSYNEQFF | TGCGCCAGCAGCGGAGTTAGCTCCTACAATGAGCAGTTCTTC
TRBJ1-4 | 12 | . | TRBV9 | . | CASSVQGEKLFF | TGTGCCAGCAGCGTCCAGGGTGAAAAACTGTTTTTT
TRBJ1-4 | 11 | . | TRBV7-9 | . | CASSRTEKLFF | TGTGCCAGCAGCCGGACAGAAAAACTGTTTTTT
TRBJ1-2 | 13 | TRBD1 | TRBV7-9 | . | CASSLGQAAGYTF | TGTGCCAGCAGCTTGGGACAGGCCGCTGGCTACACCTTC
TRBJ1-2 | 13 | . | TRBV6-6 | . | CASDRGGEGGYTF | TGTGCCAGTGACCGGGGGGGGGAAGGTGGCTACACCTTC
TRBJ1-5 | 16 | . | TRBV6-6 | . | CASSYGAGFSNQPQHF | TGTGCCAGCAGTTACGGTGCGGGATTCAGCAATCAGCCCCAGCATTTT
TRBJ1-5 | 14 | . | TRBV18 | . | CASSPFGGNQPQHF | TGTGCCAGCTCACCTTTCGGGGGCAATCAGCCCCAGCATTTT